This T cell receptor (beta chain) was retrieved from a study of cytomegalovirus exposure and HLA in healthy donors. 60 Vbeta and 13 Jbeta primers were used in PCR. TCRdb's copy holds only in-frame clones and misses some; the assay was immunoSEQ multiplex PCR. The data show about 110,000 clones, with about two thirds seen just once and about 0.8% held by the top ten. The clonotype originates from a boy under 18 in good health and CMV-seronegative. Input material: PBMCs.

The CDR3 DNA reads TGTGCCTGGAGTGTACGGACTAGCGGGGTTTATGAGCAGTTCTTC. Translating it yields CAWSVRTSGVYEQFF. This chain uses TRBV30 with TRBJ2-1, with 12 bases fitting TRBD2. J lost 8 bases, V lost 0 bases, and 5 bases had no gene match. The germline gives CDR1 GTSNPN, CDR2 SVGIG (reference sequence). This CDR3 has 15 residues. The full variable domain, in which reference TRBV30 and TRBJ2-1 provide the parts outside the CDR3, is SQTIHQWPATLVQPVGSPLSLECTVEGTSNPNLYWYRQAAGRGLQLLFYSVGIGQISSEVPQNLSASRPQDRQFILSSKKLLLSDSGFYLCAWSVRTSGVYEQFFGPGTRLTVL.